These T cell receptor beta chains were read from a single sample in a study of resident and recirculating memory T cells in vitiligo. This table comes from immunoSEQ multiplex PCR, and its TCRdb copy is limited to in-frame clones, with some not included. The sample consists of tens of thousands of clones, 90% to 95% of them appearing once. The specimen was blood. The receptors stem from a male donor with vitiligo. CDR3s include the opening cysteine and the closing phenylalanine or tryptophan. The order of the fields is clone size, D gene, J gene, V gene, CDR3 DNA, CDR3 protein. D genes are given only for firm matches. Not every row has a clone size; where given, it reads once, few, many or a size class.

size: NA
D: NA
J: TRBJ2-7
V: TRBV13
DNA: TGTGCCAGCAGACTGGGGGGCGACAGGGTCTACGAGCAGTACTTC
CDR3: CASRLGGDRVYEQYF

size: NA
D: TRBD1
J: TRBJ1-2
V: TRBV29-1
DNA: TGCAGCGTTGACAGGGGGCTCGTGGGCTATGGCTACACCTTC
CDR3: CSVDRGLVGYGYTF

size: once
D: TRBD2
J: TRBJ2-7
V: TRBV2
DNA: TGTGCCAGCAGTAGTCTAGCGGAATACGAGCAGTACTTC
CDR3: CASSSLAEYEQYF

size: NA
D: NA
J: TRBJ2-3
V: TRBV6-6
DNA: TGTGCCAGCAGTTACCCCGGCGCGGGAGATACGCAGTATTTT
CDR3: CASSYPGAGDTQYF

size: NA
D: NA
J: TRBJ2-7
V: TRBV9
DNA: TGTGCCAGCAGCCCCAATTCCTACGAGCAGTACTTC
CDR3: CASSPNSYEQYF

size: NA
D: NA
J: TRBJ1-1
V: TRBV5-4
DNA: TGTGCCAGCAGTTCGGACTTGACTGAAGCTTTCTTT
CDR3: CASSSDLTEAFF

size: NA
D: TRBD1
J: TRBJ1-3
V: TRBV5-1
DNA: TGCGCCAGCAGCCTTAACCCCCAGGGGGTACCTGGAAACACCATATATTTT
CDR3: CASSLNPQGVPGNTIYF

size: NA
D: NA
J: TRBJ1-5
V: TRBV19
DNA: TGTGCCAGTAGTACCCCTCCAGGGCCTCCCAGCCAGCCCCAGCATTTT
CDR3: CASSTPPGPPSQPQHF

size: NA
D: NA
J: TRBJ2-5
V: TRBV2
DNA: TGTGCCAGCAGTGGTGGGGGCGGAGAGACCCAGTACTTC
CDR3: CASSGGGGETQYF

size: once
D: NA
J: TRBJ2-2
V: TRBV5-1
DNA: TGCGCCAGCAGCGGTAATAGCGGACCCACCGGGGAGCTGTTTTTT
CDR3: CASSGNSGPTGELFF

size: NA
D: NA
J: TRBJ1-1
V: TRBV5-1
DNA: TGCGCCAGCAGCCCGGGACATACTTTCTTT
CDR3: CASSPGHTFF

size: NA
D: NA
J: TRBJ1-4
V: TRBV7-9
DNA: TGTGCCAGCAGCCCCCTGGACTGGTTTTGGAATGAAAAACTGTTTTTT
CDR3: CASSPLDWFWNEKLFF

size: NA
D: TRBD1
J: TRBJ1-2
V: TRBV28
DNA: TGTGCCAGCATTAGAACAGGGGGTATAGGTGGCTACACCTTC
CDR3: CASIRTGGIGGYTF

size: NA
D: TRBD2
J: TRBJ2-3
V: TRBV11-2
DNA: TGTGCCAGCAGCCAGTCGGGGCTAGCGGGAGGTGGGACGCAGTATTTT
CDR3: CASSQSGLAGGGTQYF

size: NA
D: NA
J: TRBJ1-2
V: TRBV5-1
DNA: TGCGCCAGCAGCTCTCCCCGGGACACTTATGGCTACACCTTC
CDR3: CASSSPRDTYGYTF

size: once
D: TRBD1
J: TRBJ2-1
V: TRBV7-3
DNA: TGTGCCAGCAGCTCGATAGGGGGCGCCCCCTACAATGAGCAGTTCTTC
CDR3: CASSSIGGAPYNEQFF